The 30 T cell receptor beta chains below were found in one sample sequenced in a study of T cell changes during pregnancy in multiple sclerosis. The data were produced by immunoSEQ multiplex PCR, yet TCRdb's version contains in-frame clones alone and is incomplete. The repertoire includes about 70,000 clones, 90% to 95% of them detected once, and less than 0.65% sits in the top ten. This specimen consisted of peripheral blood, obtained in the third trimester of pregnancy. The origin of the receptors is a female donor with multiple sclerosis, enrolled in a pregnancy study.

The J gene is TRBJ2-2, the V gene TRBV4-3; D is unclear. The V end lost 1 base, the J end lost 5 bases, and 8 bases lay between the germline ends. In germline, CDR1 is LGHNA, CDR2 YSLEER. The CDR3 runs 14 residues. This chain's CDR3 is CASSQVGGTGELFF. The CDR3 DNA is TGCGCCAGCAGCCAAGTAGGCGGTACCGGGGAGCTGTTTTTT.

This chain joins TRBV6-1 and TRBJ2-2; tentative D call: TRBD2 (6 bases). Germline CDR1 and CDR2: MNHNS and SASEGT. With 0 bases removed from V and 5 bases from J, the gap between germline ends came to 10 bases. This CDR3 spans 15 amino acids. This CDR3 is CASSEAGGTTGELFF. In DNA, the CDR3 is TGTGCCAGCAGTGAAGCGGGCGGGACGACCGGGGAGCTGTTTTTT.

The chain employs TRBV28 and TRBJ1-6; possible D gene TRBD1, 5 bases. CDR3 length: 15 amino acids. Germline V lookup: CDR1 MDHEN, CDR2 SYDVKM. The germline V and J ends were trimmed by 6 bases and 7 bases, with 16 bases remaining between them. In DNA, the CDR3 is TGTGCCAGCAGCATCCGCTTCCGGGGGAATTCACCCCTCCACTTT. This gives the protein CASSIRFRGNSPLHF.

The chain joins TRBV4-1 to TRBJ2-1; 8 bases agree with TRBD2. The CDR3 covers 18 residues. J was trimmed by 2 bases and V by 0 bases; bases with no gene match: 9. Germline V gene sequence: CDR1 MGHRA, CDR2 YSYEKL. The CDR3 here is CASSQDSILAGTYNEQFF. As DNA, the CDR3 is TGCGCCAGCAGCCAAGATAGCATCCTAGCGGGCACCTACAATGAGCAGTTCTTC.

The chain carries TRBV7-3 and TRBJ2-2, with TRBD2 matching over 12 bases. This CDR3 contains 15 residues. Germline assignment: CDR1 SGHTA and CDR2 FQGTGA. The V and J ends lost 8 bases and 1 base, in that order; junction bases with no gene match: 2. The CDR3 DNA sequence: TGTGCCAGCGAACTAGCGGGGGGGAACACCGGGGAGCTGTTTTTT. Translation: CASELAGGNTGELFF.

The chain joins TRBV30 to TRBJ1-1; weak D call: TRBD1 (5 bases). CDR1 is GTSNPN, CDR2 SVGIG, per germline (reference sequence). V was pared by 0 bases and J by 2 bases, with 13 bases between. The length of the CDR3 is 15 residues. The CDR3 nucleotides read TGTGCCTGGAGTGTAGCAAAGGGGTTAAACACTGAAGCTTTCTTT. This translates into CAWSVAKGLNTEAFF.

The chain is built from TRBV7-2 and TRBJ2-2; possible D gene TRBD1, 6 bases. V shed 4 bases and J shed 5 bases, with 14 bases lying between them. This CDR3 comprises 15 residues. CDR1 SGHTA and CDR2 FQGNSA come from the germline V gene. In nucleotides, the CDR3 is TGTGCCAGCAGCTCGGGACAAGGACGTACCGGGGAGCTGTTTTTT. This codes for CASSSGQGRTGELFF.

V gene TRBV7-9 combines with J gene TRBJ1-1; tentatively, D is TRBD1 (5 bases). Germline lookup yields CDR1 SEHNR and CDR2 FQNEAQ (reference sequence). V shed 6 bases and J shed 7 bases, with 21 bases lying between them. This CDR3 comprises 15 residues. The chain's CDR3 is CASSSRDSLLGEAFF. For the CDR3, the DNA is TGTGCCAGCAGTTCCCGGGACTCCTTATTGGGTGAAGCTTTCTTT. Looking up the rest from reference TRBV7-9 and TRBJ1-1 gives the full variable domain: DTGVSQNPRHKITKRGQNVTFRCDPISEHNRLYWYRQTLGQGPEFLTYFQNEAQLEKSRLLSDRFSAERPKGSFSTLEIQRTEQGDSAMYLCASSSRDSLLGEAFFGQGTRLTVV.

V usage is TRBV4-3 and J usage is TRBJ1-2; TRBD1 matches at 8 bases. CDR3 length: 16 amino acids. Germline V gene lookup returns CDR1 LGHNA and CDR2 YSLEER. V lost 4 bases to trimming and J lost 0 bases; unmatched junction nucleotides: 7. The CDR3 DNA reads TGCGCCAGCAGCCGGATGACAGGGGATTCTAACTATGGCTACACCTTC. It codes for CASSRMTGDSNYGYTF.

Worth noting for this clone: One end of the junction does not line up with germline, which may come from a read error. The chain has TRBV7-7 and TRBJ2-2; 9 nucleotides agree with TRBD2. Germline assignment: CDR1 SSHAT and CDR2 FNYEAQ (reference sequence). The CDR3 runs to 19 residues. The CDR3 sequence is CASSLGSRTSAPNTGELFF. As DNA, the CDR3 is TGTGCTAGCAGCTTAGGGTCCCGGACTAGCGCCCCGAACACCGGGGAGCTGTTTTTT.

The CDR3 DNA reads as TGTGCCAGCAGCTTAGACGGTTACGAGGAGTTCTTC. This codes for CASSLDGYEEFF. The V gene is TRBV7-2, the J gene TRBJ2-1; no reliable D call. Between the trimmed V and J ends, which lost 1 base and 14 bases, there was a span of 12 bases. This CDR3 comprises 12 residues. Germline V gene lookup returns CDR1 SGHTA and CDR2 FQGNSA.

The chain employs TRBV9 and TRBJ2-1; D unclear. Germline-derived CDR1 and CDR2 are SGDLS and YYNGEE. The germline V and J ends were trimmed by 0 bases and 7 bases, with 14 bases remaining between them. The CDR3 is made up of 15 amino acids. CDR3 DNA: TGTGCCAGCAGCGTAGCTACGAGCGTTTGGAATGAGCAGTTCTTC. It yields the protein CASSVATSVWNEQFF.

The CDR3 loop is CSVEELPEETQYF. The DNA for the CDR3 is TGCAGCGTTGAAGAGTTGCCAGAAGAGACCCAGTACTTC. This sequence joins TRBV29-1 and TRBJ2-5; the D is unclear. Germline values: CDR1 SQVTM, CDR2 ANQGSEA. This CDR3 region has 13 residues. Trimming left V 0 bases short and J 3 bases short, with 8 bases between.

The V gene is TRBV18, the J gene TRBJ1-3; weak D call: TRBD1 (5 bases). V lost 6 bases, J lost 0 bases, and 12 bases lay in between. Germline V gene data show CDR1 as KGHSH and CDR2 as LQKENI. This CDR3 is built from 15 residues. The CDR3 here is CASSPGLLSGNTIYF. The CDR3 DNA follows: TGTGCCAGCTCGCCGGGACTTCTCTCTGGAAACACCATATATTTT. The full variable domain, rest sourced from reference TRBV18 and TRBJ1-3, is NAGVMQNPRHLVRRRGQEARLRCSPMKGHSHVYWYRQLPEEGLKFMVYLQKENIIDESGMPKERFSAEFPKEGPSILRIQQVVRGDSAAYFCASSPGLLSGNTIYFGEGSWLTVV.

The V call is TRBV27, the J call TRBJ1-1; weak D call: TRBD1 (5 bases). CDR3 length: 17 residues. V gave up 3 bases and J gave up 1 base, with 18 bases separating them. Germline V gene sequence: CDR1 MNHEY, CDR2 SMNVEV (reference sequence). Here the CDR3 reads CASSFRALFQGNTEAFF. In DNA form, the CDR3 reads TGTGCCAGCAGTTTCAGGGCCCTCTTCCAAGGGAACACTGAAGCTTTCTTT.

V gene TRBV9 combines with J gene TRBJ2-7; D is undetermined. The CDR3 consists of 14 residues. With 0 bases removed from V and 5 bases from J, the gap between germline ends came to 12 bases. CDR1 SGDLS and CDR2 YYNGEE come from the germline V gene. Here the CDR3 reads CASSVDHGVDEQYF. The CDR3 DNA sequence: TGTGCCAGCAGCGTAGATCATGGAGTCGACGAGCAGTACTTC.

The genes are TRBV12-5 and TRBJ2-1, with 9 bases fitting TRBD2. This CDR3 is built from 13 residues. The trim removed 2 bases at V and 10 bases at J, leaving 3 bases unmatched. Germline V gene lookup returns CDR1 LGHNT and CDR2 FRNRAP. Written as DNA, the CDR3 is TGTGCTAGTGGTTTGTTAACTAGCGGGGAGCAGTTCTTC. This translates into CASGLLTSGEQFF.

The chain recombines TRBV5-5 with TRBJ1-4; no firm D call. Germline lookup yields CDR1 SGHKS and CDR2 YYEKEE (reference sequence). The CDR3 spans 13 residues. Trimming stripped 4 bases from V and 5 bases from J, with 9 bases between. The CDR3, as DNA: TGTGCCAGCAGCCGTGATCTAAATGAAAAACTGTTTTTT. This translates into CASSRDLNEKLFF.

CDR3 protein: CASSLDYYGYTF. The CDR3 coding sequence is TGTGCCAGCAGCTTAGACTACTATGGCTACACCTTC. V gene TRBV7-9 combines with J gene TRBJ1-2; no definite D call. Germline V lookup: CDR1 SEHNR, CDR2 FQNEAQ (reference sequence). The ends were cut back, 1 base at V and 3 bases at J, with 3 bases in the middle. This CDR3 region has 12 residues.

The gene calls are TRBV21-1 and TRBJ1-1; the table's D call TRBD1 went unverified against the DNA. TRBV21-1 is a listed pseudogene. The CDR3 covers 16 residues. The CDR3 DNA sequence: TGTGCCAGCAGCAAAGCAGTGGCAGGGTGGAAAACTGAAGCTTTCTTT. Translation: CASSKAVAGWKTEAFF.

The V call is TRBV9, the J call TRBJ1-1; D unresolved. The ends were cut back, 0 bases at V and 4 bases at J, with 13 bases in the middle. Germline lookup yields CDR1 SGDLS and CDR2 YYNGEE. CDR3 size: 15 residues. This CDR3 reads CASSVGPVEATEAFF. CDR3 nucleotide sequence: TGTGCCAGCAGCGTAGGCCCAGTTGAGGCCACTGAAGCTTTCTTT.

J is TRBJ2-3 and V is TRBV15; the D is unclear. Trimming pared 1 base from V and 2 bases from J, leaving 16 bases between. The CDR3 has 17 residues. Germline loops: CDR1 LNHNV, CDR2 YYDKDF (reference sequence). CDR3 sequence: CATSRVGRLIVTDTQYF. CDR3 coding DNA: TGTGCCACCAGCAGAGTGGGCAGGTTAATTGTCACAGATACGCAGTATTTT.

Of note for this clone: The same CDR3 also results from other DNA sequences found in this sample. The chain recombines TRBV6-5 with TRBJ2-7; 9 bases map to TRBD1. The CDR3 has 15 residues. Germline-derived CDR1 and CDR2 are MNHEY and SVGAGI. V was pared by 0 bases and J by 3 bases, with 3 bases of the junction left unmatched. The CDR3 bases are TGTGCCAGCAGTTACTCGGGACAGGGAGTCTACGAGCAGTACTTC. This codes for CASSYSGQGVYEQYF.

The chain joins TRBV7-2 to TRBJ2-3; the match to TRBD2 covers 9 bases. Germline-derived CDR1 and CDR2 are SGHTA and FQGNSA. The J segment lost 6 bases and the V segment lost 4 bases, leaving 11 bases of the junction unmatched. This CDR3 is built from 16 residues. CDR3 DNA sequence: TGTGCCAGCAGCTCCCTGGGCGGGGGGGCCTCTGATACGCAGTATTTT. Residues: CASSSLGGGASDTQYF. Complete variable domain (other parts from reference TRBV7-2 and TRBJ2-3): GAGVSQSPSNKVTEKGKDVELRCDPISGHTALYWYRQSLGQGLEFLIYFQGNSAPDKSGLPSDRFSAERTGGSVSTLTIQRTQQEDSAVYLCASSSLGGGASDTQYFGPGTRLTVL.

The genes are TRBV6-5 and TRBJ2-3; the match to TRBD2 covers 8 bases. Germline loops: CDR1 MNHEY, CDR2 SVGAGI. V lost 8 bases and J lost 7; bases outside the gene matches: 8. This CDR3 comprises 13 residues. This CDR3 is CASRPGGAYTQYF. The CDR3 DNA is TGTGCCAGCCGCCCGGGGGGGGCCTATACGCAGTATTTT.

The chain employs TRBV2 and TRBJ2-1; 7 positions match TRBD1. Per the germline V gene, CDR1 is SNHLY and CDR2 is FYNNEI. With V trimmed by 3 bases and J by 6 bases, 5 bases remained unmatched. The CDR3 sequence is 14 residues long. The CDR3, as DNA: TGTGCCAGCAGTGATAAGGGGGCCCTCAATGAGCAGTTCTTC. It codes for CASSDKGALNEQFF.

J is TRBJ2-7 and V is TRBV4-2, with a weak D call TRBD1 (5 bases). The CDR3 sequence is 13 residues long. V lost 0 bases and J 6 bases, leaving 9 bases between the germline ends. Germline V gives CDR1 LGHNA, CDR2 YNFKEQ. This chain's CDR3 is CASSQDQGVEQYF. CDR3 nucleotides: TGTGCCAGCAGCCAAGATCAAGGGGTCGAGCAGTACTTC.

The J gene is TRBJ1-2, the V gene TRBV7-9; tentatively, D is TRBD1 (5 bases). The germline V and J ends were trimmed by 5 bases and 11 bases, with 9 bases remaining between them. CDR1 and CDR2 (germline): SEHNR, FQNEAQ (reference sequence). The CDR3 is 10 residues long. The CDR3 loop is CASSPGGYTF. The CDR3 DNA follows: TGTGCCAGCAGCCCGGGGGGGTACACCTTC.

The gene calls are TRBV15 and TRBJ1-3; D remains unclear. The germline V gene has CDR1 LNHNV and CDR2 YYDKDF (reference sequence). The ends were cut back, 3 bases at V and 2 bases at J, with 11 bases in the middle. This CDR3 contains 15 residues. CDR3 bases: TGTGCCACCAGCAGGGAGCGGACTACTGGAAACACCATATATTTT. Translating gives CATSRERTTGNTIYF.

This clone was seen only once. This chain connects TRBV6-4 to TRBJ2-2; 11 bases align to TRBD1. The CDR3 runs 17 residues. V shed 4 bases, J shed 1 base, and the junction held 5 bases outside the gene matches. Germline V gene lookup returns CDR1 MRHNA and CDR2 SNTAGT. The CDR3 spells CASSGTGGQRNTGELFF. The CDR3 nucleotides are TGTGCCAGCAGTGGGACAGGGGGCCAAAGGAACACCGGGGAGCTGTTTTTT.